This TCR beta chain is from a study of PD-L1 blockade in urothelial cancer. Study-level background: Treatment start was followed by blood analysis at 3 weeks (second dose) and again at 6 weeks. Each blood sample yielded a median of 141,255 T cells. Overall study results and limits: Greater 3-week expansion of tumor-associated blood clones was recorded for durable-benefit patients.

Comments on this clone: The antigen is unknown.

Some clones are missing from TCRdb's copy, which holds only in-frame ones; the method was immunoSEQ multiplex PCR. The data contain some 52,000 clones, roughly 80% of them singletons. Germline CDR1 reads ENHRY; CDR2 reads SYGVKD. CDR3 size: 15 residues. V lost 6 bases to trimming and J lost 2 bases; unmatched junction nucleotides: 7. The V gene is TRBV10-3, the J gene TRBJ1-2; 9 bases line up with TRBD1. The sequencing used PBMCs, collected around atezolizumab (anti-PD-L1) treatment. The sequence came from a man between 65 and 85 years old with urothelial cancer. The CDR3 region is CAISRTGEKNYGYTF. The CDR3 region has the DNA TGTGCCATCAGCCGGACAGGGGAAAAGAACTATGGCTACACCTTC.